This record looks at one T cell receptor (beta chain) sequence and its context. Antigen specificity is unknown. The data originate from a study of cytomegalovirus exposure and HLA in healthy donors. Study results and caveats: Analyzed later, association rates of TCRs varied across HLA loci, with DRB1 most and HLA-C fewest.

With 60 Vbeta and 13 Jbeta primers, the PCR was carried out. The method was immunoSEQ multiplex PCR; TCRdb's version includes in-frame clones alone and lacks a portion of them. The top ten clones hold more than 1.5% of a sample with around 190,000 clones, about four fifths of them seen once. Trimming took off 4 bases at V and 0 bases at J, with 13 bases between the two ends. The CDR3 sequence is 15 residues long. CDR1 is SGHKS and CDR2 is YYEKEE in the germline V gene (reference sequence). The sample taken for sequencing was PBMCs. This TCR was sampled from a woman aged 45-60 years in good health and CMV-seronegative. The chain employs TRBV5-5 and TRBJ1-1; D gene ambiguous. CDR3 DNA: TGTGCCAGCAGCCCCCCGGGCGGGGTGAACACTGAAGCTTTCTTT. Its protein product is CASSPPGGVNTEAFF.